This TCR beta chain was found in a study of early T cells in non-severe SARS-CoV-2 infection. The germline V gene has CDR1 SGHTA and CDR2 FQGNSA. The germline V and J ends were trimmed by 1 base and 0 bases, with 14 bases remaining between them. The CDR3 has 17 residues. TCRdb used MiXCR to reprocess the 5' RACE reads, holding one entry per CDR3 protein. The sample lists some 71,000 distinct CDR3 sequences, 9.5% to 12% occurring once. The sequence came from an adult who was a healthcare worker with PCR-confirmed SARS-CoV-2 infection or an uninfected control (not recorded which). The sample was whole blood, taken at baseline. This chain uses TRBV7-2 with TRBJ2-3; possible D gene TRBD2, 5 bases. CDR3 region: CASSLGLRARSTDTQYF. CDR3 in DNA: TGTGCCAGCAGCTTAGGTCTGCGGGCCAGGAGCACAGATACGCAGTATTTT.